Given below is one T cell receptor beta chain in context. This record belongs to a study of T cells expressing NK-cell markers. TCRdb reprocessed the 5' RACE reads; each CDR3 protein has one entry and no DNA is given. The sample's table shows roughly 300,000 distinct CDR3 sequences. Per the germline V gene, CDR1 is LNHDA and CDR2 is SQIVND (reference sequence). CDR3 size: 17 residues. The chain combines TRBV19 with TRBJ2-1; the D call from TCRdb, TRBD2, cannot be confirmed without DNA. The receptor was derived from a woman between 18 and 75 years old in good health. Source material: blood T cells: a sorted CD56 or NKG2C T cell subset, CD4+ or CD8+ T cells, or bulk PBMC T cells (not recorded which). The CDR3 sequence: CASSRGLAGGLRDEQFF.